This T cell receptor (beta chain) was sequenced in a study of blood T cell repertoires in COVID-19. The method was immunoSEQ multiplex PCR; TCRdb's version includes in-frame clones alone and lacks a portion of them. The table lists 200,000 or so clones, over 75% of them singletons. Germline lookup yields CDR1 SGHDT and CDR2 YYEEEE. The CDR3 has 14 amino acids. V lost 4 bases, J lost 8 bases, and 8 bases stayed unmatched. Sequencing used peripheral blood. The rearrangement joins TRBV5-6 to TRBJ2-1; 8 bases are shared with TRBD2. The sequence was obtained from a man over 45 with acute or convalescent COVID-19. This CDR3 reads CASSPRRGGYEQFF. The CDR3, as DNA: TGTGCCAGCAGCCCCCGACGGGGGGGCTATGAGCAGTTCTTC.